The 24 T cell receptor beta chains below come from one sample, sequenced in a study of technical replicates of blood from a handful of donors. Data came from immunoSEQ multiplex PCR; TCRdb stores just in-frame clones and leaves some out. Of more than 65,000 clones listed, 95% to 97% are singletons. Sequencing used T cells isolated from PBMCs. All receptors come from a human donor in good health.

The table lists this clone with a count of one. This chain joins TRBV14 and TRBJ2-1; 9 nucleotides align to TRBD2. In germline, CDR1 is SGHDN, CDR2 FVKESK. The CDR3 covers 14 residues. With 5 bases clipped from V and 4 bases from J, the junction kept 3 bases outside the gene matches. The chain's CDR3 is CASSKGLAYNEQFF. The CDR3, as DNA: TGTGCCAGCAGCAAGGGACTAGCTTACAATGAGCAGTTCTTC.

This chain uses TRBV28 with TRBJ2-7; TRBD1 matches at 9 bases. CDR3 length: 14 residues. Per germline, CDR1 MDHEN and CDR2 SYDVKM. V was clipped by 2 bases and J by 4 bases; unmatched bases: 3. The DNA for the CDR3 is TGTGCCAGCAGTTTAGGACAGGGGAATTACGAGCAGTACTTC. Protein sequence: CASSLGQGNYEQYF.

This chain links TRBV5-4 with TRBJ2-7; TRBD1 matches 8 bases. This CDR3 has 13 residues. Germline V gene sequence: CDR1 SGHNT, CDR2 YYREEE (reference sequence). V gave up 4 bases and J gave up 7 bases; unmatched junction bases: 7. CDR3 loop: CASSQTGVGEQYF. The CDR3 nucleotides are TGTGCCAGCAGCCAGACAGGGGTAGGGGAGCAGTACTTC.

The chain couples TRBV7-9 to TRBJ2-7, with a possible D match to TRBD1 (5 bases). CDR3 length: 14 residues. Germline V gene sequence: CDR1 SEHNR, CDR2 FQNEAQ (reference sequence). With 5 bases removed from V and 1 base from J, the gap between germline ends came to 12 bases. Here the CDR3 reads CASSLGASSYEQYF. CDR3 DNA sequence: TGTGCCAGCAGCCTTGGGGCCTCATCCTACGAGCAGTACTTC.

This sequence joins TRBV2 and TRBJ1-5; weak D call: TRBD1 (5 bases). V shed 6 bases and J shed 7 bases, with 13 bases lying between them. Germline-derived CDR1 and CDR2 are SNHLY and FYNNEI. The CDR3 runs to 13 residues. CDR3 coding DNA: TGTGCCAGCAGGGGGGGGGTCCCACAGCCCCAGCATTTT. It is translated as CASRGGVPQPQHF. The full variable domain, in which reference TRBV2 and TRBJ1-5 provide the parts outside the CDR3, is EPEVTQTPSHQVTQMGQEVILRCVPISNHLYFYWYRQILGQKVEFLVSFYNNEISEKSEIFDDQFSVERPDGSNFTLKIRSTKLEDSAMYFCASRGGVPQPQHFGDGTRLSIL.

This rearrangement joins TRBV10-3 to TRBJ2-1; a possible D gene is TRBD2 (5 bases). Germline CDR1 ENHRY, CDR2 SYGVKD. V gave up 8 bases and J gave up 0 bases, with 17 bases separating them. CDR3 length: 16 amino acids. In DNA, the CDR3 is TGTGCCATCTCCGACTGGCGGAGGAGCTCCTACAATGAGCAGTTCTTC. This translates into CAISDWRRSSYNEQFF.

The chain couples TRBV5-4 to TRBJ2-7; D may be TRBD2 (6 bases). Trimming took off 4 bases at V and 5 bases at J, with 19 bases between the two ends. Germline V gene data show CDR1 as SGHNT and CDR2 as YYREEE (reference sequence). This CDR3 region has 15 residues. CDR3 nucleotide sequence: TGTGCCAGCAGCGAGGGACTGGGATTAAGGGACGAGCAGTACTTC. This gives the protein CASSEGLGLRDEQYF.

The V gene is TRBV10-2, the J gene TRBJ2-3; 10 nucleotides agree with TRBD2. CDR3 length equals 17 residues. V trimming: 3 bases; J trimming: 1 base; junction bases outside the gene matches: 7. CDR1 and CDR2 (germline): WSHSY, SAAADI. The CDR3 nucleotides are TGCGCCAGCAGTGATCCCCCCGGGACTAGCGGCACAGATACGCAGTATTTT. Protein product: CASSDPPGTSGTDTQYF.

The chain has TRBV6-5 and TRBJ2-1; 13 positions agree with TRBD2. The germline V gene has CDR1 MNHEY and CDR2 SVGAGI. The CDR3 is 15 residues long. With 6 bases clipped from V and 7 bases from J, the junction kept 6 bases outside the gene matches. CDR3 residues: CASRKGLAGLNEQFF. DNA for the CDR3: TGTGCCAGCAGGAAGGGACTAGCGGGATTAAATGAGCAGTTCTTC.

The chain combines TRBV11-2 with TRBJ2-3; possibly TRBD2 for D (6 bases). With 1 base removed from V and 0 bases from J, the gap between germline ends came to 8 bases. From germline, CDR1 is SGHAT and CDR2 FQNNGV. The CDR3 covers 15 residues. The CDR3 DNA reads TGTGCCAGCAGCTTAGGGAGGGCAAGCACAGATACGCAGTATTTT. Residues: CASSLGRASTDTQYF.

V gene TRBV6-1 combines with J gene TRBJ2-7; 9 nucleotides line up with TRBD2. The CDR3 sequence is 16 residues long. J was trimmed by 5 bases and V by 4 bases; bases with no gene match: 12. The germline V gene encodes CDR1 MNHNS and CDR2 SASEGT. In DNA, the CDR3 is TGTGCCAGCAGTGGAGGTCGGCTAGCGGGAAGTGACGAGCAGTACTTC. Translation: CASSGGRLAGSDEQYF.

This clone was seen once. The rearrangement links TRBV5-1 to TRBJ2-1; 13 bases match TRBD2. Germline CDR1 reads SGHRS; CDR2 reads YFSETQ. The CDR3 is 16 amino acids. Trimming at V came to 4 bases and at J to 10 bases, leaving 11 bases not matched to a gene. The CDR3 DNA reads TGCGCCAGCAGCCGGAGCGGACTAGCGGGAGCCAAGGAGCAGTTCTTC. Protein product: CASSRSGLAGAKEQFF.

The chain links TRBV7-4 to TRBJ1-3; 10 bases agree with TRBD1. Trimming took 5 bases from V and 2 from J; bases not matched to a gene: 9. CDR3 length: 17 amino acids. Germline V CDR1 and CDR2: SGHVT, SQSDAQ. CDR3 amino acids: CASSAQGQGITGNTIYF. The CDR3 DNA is TGTGCCAGCAGCGCCCAGGGACAGGGGATTACTGGAAACACCATATATTTT.

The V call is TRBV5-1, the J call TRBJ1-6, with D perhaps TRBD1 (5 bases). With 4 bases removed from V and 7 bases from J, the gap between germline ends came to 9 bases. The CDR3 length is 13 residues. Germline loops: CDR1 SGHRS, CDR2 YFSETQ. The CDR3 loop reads CASSAGQNSPLHF. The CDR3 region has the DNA TGCGCCAGCAGCGCGGGGCAGAATTCACCCCTCCACTTT.

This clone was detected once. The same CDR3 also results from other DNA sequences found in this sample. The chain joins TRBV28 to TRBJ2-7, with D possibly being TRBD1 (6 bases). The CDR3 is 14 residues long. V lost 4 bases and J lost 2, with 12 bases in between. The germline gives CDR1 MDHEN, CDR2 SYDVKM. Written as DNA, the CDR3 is TGTGCCAGCAGTTCGGGACAAGGAACCTACGAGCAGTACTTC. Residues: CASSSGQGTYEQYF.

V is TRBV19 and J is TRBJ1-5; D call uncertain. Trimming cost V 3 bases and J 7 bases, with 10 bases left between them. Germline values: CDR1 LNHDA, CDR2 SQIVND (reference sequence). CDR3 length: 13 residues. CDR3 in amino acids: CASSIPGGQPQHF. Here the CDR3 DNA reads TGTGCCAGTAGTATCCCTGGAGGGCAGCCCCAGCATTTT. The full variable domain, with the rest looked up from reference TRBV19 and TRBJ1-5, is DGGITQSPKYLFRKEGQNVTLSCEQNLNHDAMYWYRQDPGQGLRLIYYSQIVNDFQKGDIAEGYSVSREKKESFPLTVTSAQKNPTAFYLCASSIPGGQPQHFGDGTRLSIL.

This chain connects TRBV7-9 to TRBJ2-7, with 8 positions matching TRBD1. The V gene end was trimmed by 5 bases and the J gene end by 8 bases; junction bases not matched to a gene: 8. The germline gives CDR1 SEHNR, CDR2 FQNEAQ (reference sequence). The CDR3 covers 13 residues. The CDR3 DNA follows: TGTGCCAGCAGCGACGTGAGGACAGGGCAGCAGTACTTC. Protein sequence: CASSDVRTGQQYF.

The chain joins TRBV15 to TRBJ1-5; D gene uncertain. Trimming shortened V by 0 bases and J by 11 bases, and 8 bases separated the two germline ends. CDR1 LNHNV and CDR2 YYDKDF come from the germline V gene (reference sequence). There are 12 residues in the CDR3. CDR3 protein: CATSRDVTAQHF. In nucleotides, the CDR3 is TGTGCCACCAGCAGAGATGTCACGGCCCAGCATTTT. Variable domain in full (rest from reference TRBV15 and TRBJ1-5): DAMVIQNPRYQVTQFGKPVTLSCSQTLNHNVMYWYQQKSSQAPKLLFHYYDKDFNNEADTPDNFQSRRPNTSFCFLDIRSPGLGDTAMYLCATSRDVTAQHFGDGTRLSIL.

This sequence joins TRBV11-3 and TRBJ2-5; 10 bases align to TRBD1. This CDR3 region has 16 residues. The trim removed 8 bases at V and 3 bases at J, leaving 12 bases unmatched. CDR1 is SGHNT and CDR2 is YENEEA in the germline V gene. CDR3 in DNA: TGTGCCAGCGGAACCGCGGACAGGGGGTATGAAGAGACCCAGTACTTC. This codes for CASGTADRGYEETQYF.

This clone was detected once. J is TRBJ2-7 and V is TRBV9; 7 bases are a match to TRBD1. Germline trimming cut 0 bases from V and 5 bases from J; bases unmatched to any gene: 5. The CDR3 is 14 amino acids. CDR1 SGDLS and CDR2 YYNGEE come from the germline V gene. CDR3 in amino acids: CASSVGNRGHEQYF. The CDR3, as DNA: TGTGCCAGCAGCGTAGGTAACAGGGGACACGAGCAGTACTTC.

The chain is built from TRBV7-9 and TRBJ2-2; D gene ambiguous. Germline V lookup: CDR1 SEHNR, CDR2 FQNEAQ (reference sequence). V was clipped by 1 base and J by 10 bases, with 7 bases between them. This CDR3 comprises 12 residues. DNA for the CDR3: TGTGCCAGCAGCTTAGGAGCCGTGGAGCTGTTTTTT. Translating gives CASSLGAVELFF.

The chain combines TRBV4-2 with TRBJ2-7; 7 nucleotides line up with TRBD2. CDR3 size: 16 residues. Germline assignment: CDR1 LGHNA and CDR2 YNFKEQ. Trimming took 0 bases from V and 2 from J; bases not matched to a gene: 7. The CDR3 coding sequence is TGTGCCAGCAGCCAAGACGGGGAGGGCCTCACCTACGAGCAGTACTTC. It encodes CASSQDGEGLTYEQYF.

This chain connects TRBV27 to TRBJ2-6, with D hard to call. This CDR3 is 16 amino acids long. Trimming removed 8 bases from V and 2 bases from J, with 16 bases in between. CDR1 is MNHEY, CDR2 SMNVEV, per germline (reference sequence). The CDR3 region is CASGVPRVPGANVLTF. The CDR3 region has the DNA TGTGCCAGCGGAGTTCCCCGGGTCCCTGGGGCCAACGTCCTGACTTTC.

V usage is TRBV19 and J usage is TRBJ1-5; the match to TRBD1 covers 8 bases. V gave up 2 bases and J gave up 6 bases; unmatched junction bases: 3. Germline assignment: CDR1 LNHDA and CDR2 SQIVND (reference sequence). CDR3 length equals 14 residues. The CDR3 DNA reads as TGTGCCAGTAGTATACAGGGGGCTGGTCAGCCCCAGCATTTT. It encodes CASSIQGAGQPQHF.